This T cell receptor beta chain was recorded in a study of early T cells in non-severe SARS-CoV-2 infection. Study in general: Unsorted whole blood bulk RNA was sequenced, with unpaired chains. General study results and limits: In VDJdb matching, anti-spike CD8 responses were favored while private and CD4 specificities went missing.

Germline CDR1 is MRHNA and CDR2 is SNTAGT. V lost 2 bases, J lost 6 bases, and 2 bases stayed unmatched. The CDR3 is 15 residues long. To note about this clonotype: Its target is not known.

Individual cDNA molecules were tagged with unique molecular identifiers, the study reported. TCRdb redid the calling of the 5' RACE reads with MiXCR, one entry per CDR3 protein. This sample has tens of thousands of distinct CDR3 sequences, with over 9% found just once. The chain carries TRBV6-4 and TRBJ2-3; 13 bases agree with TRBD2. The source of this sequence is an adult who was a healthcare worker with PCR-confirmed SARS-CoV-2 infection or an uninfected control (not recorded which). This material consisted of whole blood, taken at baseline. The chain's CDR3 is CASSDTSGGADTQYF. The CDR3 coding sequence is TGTGCCAGCAGTGACACTAGCGGGGGGGCCGATACGCAGTATTTT.